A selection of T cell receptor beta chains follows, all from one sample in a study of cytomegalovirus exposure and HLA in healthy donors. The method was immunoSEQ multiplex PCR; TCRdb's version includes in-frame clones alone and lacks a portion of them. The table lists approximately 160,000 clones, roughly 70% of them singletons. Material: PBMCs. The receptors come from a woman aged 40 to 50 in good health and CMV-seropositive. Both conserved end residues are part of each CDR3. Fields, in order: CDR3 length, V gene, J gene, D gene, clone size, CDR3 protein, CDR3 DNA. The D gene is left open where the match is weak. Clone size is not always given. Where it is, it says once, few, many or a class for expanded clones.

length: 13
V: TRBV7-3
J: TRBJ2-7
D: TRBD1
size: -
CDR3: CASSPRQGHEQYF
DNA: TGTGCCAGCAGCCCACGACAGGGCCACGAGCAGTACTTC

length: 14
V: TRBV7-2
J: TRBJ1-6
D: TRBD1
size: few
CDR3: CASSATGFNSPLHF
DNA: TGTGCCAGCAGCGCGACAGGGTTTAATTCACCCCTCCACTTT

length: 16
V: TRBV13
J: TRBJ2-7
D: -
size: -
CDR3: CASSSDGGDRIYEQYF
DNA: TGTGCCAGCAGCTCTGACGGGGGGGACAGAATCTACGAGCAGTACTTC

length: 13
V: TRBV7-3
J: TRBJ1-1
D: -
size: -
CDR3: CASSLTGGTEAFF
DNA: TGTGCCAGCAGCTTAACGGGGGGGACTGAAGCTTTCTTT

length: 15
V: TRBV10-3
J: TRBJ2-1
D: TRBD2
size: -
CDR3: CAISEGSGSRVEQFF
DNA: TGTGCCATCAGTGAGGGTAGCGGGAGTCGGGTTGAGCAGTTCTTC

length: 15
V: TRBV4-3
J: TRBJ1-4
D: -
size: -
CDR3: CASTREVSINGKLFF
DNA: TGCGCCAGCACCAGAGAGGTTTCAATTAACGGAAAACTGTTTTTT

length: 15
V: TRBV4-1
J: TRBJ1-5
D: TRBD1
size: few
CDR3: CASSPWDRDNQPQHF
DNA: TGCGCCAGCAGCCCGTGGGACAGGGACAATCAGCCCCAGCATTTT

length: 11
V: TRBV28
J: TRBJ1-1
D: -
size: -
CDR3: CASSLSAEAFF
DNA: TGTGCCAGCAGTTTATCCGCTGAAGCTTTCTTT

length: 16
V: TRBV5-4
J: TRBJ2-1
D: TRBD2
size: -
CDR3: CASSSATSGVYNEQFF
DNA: TGTGCCAGCAGCTCAGCTACTAGCGGGGTTTACAATGAGCAGTTCTTC

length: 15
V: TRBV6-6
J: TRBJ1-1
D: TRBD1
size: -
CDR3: CASSRGTGGATEAFF
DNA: TGTGCCAGCAGCCGAGGGACAGGTGGAGCCACTGAAGCTTTCTTT

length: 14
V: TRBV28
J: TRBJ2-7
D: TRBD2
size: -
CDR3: CASSGLAGVGEQYF
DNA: TGTGCCAGCAGTGGCCTAGCGGGAGTCGGCGAGCAGTACTTC

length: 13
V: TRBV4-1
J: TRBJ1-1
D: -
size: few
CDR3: CASSPQGDTEAFF
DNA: TGCGCCAGCAGCCCTCAGGGTGACACTGAAGCTTTCTTT

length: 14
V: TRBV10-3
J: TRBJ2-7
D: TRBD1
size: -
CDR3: CAISESTGAYEQYF
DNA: TGTGCCATCAGTGAGTCGACAGGGGCCTACGAGCAGTACTTC

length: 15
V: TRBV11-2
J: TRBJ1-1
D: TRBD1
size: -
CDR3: CASSVTGTGPTEAFF
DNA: TGTGCCAGCAGCGTGACCGGGACAGGCCCCACTGAAGCTTTCTTT

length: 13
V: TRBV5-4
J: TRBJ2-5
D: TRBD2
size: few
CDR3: CASSPQRGGEQYF
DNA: TGTGCCAGCAGCCCCCAGCGGGGGGGAGAGCAGTACTTC

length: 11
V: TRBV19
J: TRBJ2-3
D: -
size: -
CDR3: CASSIGDTQYF
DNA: TGTGCCAGTAGTATCGGAGATACGCAGTATTTT

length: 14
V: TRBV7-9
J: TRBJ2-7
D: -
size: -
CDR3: CASSLVPRTYEQYF
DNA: TGTGCCAGCAGCTTAGTACCTAGAACCTACGAGCAGTACTTC

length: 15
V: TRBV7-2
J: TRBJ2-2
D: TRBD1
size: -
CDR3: CASSFYRGRNGELFF
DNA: TGTGCCAGCAGCTTCTACAGGGGGCGTAACGGGGAGCTGTTTTTT

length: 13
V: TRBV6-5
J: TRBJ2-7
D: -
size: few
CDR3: CASSYLVGYEQYF
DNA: TGTGCCAGCAGTTACCTAGTGGGTTACGAGCAGTACTTC

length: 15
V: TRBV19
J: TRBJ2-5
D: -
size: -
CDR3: CASSIEAGWQETQYF
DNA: TGTGCCAGTAGTATAGAGGCAGGGTGGCAAGAGACCCAGTACTTC

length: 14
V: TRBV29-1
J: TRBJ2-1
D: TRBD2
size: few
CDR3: CSVEGLAGDNEQFF
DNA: TGCAGCGTGGAGGGACTAGCGGGAGACAATGAGCAGTTCTTC

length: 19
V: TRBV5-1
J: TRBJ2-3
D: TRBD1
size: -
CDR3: CASSLPQAPGQGFTDTQYF
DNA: TGCGCCAGCAGCTTGCCACAGGCGCCGGGACAGGGGTTCACAGATACGCAGTATTTT

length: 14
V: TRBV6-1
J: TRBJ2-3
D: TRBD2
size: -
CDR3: CASSRASGSDTQYF
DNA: TGTGCCAGCAGTCGGGCTAGCGGGTCAGATACGCAGTATTTT

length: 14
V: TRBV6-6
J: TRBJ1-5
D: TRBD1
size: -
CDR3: CASSRDSFNQPQHF
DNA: TGTGCCAGCAGTAGGGACAGCTTCAATCAGCCCCAGCATTTT

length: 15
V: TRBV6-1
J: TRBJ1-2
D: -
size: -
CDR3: CASSEKGRASIGYTF
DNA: TGTGCCAGCAGTGAAAAGGGCAGGGCTTCTATTGGCTACACCTTC

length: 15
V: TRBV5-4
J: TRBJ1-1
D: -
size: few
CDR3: CASSLQGIGDTEAFF
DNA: TGTGCCAGCAGCTTGCAGGGTATCGGAGACACTGAAGCTTTCTTT

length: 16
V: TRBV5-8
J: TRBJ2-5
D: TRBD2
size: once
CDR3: CASTQSFSGSVGTQYF
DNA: TGTGCCAGCACCCAAAGTTTTAGCGGGTCCGTCGGGACCCAGTACTTC

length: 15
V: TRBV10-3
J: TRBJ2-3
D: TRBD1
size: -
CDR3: CAISLDRGRSDTQYF
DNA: TGTGCCATCAGCCTGGACAGGGGGCGGTCAGATACGCAGTATTTT

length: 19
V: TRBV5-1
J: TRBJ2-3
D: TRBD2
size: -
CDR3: CASSPGLAGGLASTDTQYF
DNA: TGCGCCAGCAGCCCCGGACTAGCGGGGGGCTTAGCGAGCACAGATACGCAGTATTTT

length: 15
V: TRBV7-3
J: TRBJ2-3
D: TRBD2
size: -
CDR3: CASSLGTSGTDTQYF
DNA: TGTGCCAGCAGCCTAGGGACTAGCGGGACAGATACGCAGTATTTT

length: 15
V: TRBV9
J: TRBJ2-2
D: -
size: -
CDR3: CASSVAGANTGELFF
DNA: TGTGCCAGCAGCGTAGCAGGGGCGAACACCGGGGAGCTGTTTTTT

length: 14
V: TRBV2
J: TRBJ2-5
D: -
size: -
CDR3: CASSEALVGETQYF
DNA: TGTGCCAGCAGTGAAGCGCTAGTCGGAGAGACCCAGTACTTC

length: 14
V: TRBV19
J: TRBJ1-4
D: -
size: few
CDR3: CASSRQSANEKLFF
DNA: TGTGCCAGTAGTCGACAGTCCGCTAATGAAAAACTGTTTTTT

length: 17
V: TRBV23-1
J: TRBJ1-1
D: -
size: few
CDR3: CATPTWTEKPMNTEAFF
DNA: TGCGCCACCCCGACCTGGACAGAAAAACCCATGAACACTGAAGCTTTCTTT

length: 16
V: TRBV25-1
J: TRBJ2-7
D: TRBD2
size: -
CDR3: CASSDPSGGPTYEQYF
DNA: TGTGCCAGCAGTGATCCGAGCGGGGGTCCTACCTACGAGCAGTACTTC

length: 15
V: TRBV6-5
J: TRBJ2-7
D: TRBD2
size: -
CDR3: CASSYSLAGPYEQYF
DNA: TGTGCCAGCAGTTACTCACTAGCGGGGCCCTACGAGCAGTACTTC

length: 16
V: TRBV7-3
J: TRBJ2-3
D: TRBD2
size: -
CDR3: CASSLTLGGGTDTQYF
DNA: TGTGCCAGCAGCTTAACCCTGGGGGGGGGCACAGATACGCAGTATTTT

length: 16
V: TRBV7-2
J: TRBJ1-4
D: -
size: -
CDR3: CASSLQQAGRSEKLFF
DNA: TGTGCCAGCAGCCTACAGCAGGCAGGGAGGAGTGAAAAACTGTTTTTT

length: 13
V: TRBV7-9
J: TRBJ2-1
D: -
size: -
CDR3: CASSLVAVVEQFF
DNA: TGTGCCAGCAGCTTAGTTGCGGTAGTTGAGCAGTTCTTC

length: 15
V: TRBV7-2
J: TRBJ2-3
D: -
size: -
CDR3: CASGVRFSSTDTQYF
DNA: TGTGCCAGCGGAGTCCGCTTTTCAAGCACAGATACGCAGTATTTT

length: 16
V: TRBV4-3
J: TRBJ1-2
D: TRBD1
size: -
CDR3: CASSQDLGTGGVGYTF
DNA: TGCGCCAGCAGCCAAGATCTGGGGACAGGGGGAGTCGGCTACACCTTC

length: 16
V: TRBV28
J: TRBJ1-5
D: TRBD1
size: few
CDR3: CASSAGDRGSNQPQHF
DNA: TGTGCCAGCAGCGCTGGGGACAGGGGAAGCAATCAGCCCCAGCATTTT

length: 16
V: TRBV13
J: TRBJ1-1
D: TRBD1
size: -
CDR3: CASSSIGTAEVTEAFF
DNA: TGTGCCAGCAGTTCCATCGGGACAGCAGAGGTCACTGAAGCTTTCTTT

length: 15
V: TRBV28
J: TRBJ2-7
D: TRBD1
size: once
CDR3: CASRALGTGYAEQYF
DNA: TGTGCCAGCAGGGCTTTGGGGACAGGTTACGCCGAGCAGTACTTC

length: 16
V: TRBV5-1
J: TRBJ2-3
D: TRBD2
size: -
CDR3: CASSSSAGGAPDTQYF
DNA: TGCGCCAGCAGCTCGTCAGCGGGGGGGGCCCCAGATACGCAGTATTTT

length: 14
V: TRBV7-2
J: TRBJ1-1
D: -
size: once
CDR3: CASSWGRGPTEAFF
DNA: TGTGCCAGCAGCTGGGGGAGGGGACCCACCGAAGCTTTCTTT

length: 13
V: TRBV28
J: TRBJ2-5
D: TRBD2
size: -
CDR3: CASYSSGQETQYF
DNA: TGTGCCAGCTACTCTAGCGGGCAAGAGACCCAGTACTTC

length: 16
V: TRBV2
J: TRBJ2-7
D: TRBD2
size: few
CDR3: CASTQSELAGGYEQYF
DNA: TGTGCCAGCACCCAAAGTGAACTAGCGGGAGGTTACGAGCAGTACTTC

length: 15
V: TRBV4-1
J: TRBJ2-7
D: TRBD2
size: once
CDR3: CASSSLAGGAYEQYF
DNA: TGCGCCAGCAGCTCTTTAGCGGGGGGGGCCTACGAGCAGTACTTC

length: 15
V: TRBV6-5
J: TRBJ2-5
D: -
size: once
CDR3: CASSPTYTSTETQYF
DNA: TGTGCCAGCAGCCCTACTTATACTAGCACAGAGACCCAGTACTTC

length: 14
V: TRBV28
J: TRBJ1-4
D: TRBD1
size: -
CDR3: CASSSGQPNEKLFF
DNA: TGTGCCAGCAGCTCGGGACAGCCTAATGAAAAACTGTTTTTT

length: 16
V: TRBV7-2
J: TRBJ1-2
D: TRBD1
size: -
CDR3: CASSLFPAGGAHGYTF
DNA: TGTGCCAGCAGCTTATTTCCGGCAGGGGGCGCCCATGGCTACACCTTC

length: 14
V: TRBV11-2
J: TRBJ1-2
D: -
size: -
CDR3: CASSLLAGPYGYTF
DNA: TGTGCCAGCAGCCTACTCGCAGGCCCTTATGGCTACACCTTC

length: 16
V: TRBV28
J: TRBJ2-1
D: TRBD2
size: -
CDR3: CASRSLAGGNYNEQFF
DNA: TGTGCCAGCAGGTCACTAGCGGGAGGGAATTACAATGAGCAGTTCTTC